These 5 T cell receptor beta chains were all obtained from the same sample, sequenced in a study of cytomegalovirus exposure and HLA in healthy donors. The PCR had 60 Vbeta and 13 Jbeta primers. The method was immunoSEQ multiplex PCR; TCRdb's version includes in-frame clones alone and lacks a portion of them. Of around 54,000 clones listed, around 80% are singletons. The sequenced sample was PBMCs. The receptors were sampled from a young man in good health and CMV-seropositive.

This sequence joins TRBV5-4 and TRBJ1-5, with 9 bases identical to TRBD1. This CDR3 region has 13 residues. Germline CDR1 and CDR2: SGHNT and YYREEE (reference sequence). V gave up 7 bases and J gave up 6 bases; unmatched junction bases: 5. This CDR3 reads CASGGQGRQPQHF. CDR3 DNA sequence: TGTGCCAGCGGGGGACAGGGTCGTCAGCCCCAGCATTTT.

The chain has TRBV4-1 and TRBJ1-6, with 10 bases lining up with TRBD1. CDR1 is MGHRA and CDR2 is YSYEKL in the germline V gene. The CDR3 is made up of 17 amino acids. With V trimmed by 4 bases and J by 8 bases, 11 bases remained unmatched. CDR3 protein: CASSRITAGTGDSPLHF. CDR3 coding DNA: TGCGCCAGCAGCCGGATAACCGCCGGGACAGGGGATTCACCCCTCCACTTT.

This clone was seen once. V gene TRBV9 combines with J gene TRBJ2-3, with D possibly being TRBD1 (6 bases). The CDR3 contains 14 residues. The germline V and J ends were trimmed by 4 bases and 6 bases, with 15 bases remaining between them. CDR1 and CDR2 from the germline V gene are SGDLS and YYNGEE. The CDR3 loop is CASSLTGSSDTQYF. The CDR3 coding sequence is TGTGCCAGCAGCCTCACAGGGTCCTCGGATACGCAGTATTTT. Based on the CDR3 plus reference TRBV9 and TRBJ2-3, the full variable domain is DSGVTQTPKHLITATGQRVTLRCSPRSGDLSVYWYQQSLDQGLQFLIQYYNGEERAKGNILERFSAQQFPDLHSELNLSSLELGDSALYFCASSLTGSSDTQYFGPGTRLTVL.

This chain joins TRBV28 and TRBJ1-2; 8 bases line up with TRBD1. This CDR3 has 14 residues. V was clipped by 2 bases and J by 8 bases; unmatched bases: 7. CDR1 is MDHEN, CDR2 SYDVKM, per germline. This CDR3 reads CASSLKQGEGGYTF. The DNA of the CDR3 is TGTGCCAGCAGTTTAAAACAGGGGGAGGGGGGCTACACCTTC.

The chain couples TRBV5-1 to TRBJ1-4, with D possibly matching TRBD1 (6 bases). CDR3 length equals 17 residues. Germline-derived CDR1 and CDR2 are SGHRS and YFSETQ. V was shortened by 7 bases and J by 0 bases, with 19 bases between the two germline ends. In DNA form, the CDR3 reads TGCGCCAGCTCCCCGAATACAGGGCTTGCAACTAATGAAAAACTGTTTTTT. Its translation is CASSPNTGLATNEKLFF.